This is a list of T cell receptor beta chains from one sample in a study of blood T cell repertoires in COVID-19. Repertoires were generated with immunoSEQ multiplex PCR, while TCRdb's copy carries only in-frame clones and drops some. The data contain around 700,000 clones, just under 90% of them singletons. Sequencing input: peripheral blood. The receptors come from a woman between 18 and 30 years old with acute or convalescent COVID-19. Both conserved end residues are part of each CDR3. Each record gives: J gene, V gene, clone size, D gene, CDR3 DNA, CDR3 protein. D genes are given only for firm matches. Size values are once, few and many counts, or a class for expanded clones, and some rows have none.

TRBJ2-7,TRBV6-2/TRBV6-3,NA,NA,TGTGCCAGCAGTTACAACTATGCGATCGACTCCTACGAGCAGTACTTC,CASSYNYAIDSYEQYF
TRBJ1-5,TRBV24-1,NA,TRBD1,TGTGCCACCAGTCATCGCACACAAGGGGACAGGGGTCAGCCCCAGCATTTT,CATSHRTQGDRGQPQHF
TRBJ1-4,TRBV4-1,NA,NA,TGCGCCAGCAGCCACCCCGCCAGGTTAACTAATGAAAAACTGTTTTTT,CASSHPARLTNEKLFF
TRBJ2-1,TRBV9,NA,TRBD1,TGTGCCAGCAGCGTCATGGGACAGGGGAAGAATGAGCAGTTCTTC,CASSVMGQGKNEQFF
TRBJ2-1,TRBV24-1,once,NA,TGTGCCACCAGTGATTGGGAGGATGAGCAGTTCTTC,CATSDWEDEQFF
TRBJ2-2,TRBV6-5,NA,TRBD1,TGTGCCAGCAGTTCGGGACAGGAGTCGAACACCGGGGAGCTGTTTTTT,CASSSGQESNTGELFF
TRBJ2-1,TRBV10-1,NA,TRBD1,TGCGCCAGCAGTAAGGACAGGGGGCCCTACAATGAGCAGTTCTTC,CASSKDRGPYNEQFF
TRBJ2-1,TRBV27,NA,NA,TGTGCCAGCAGTTTAGAGGGGGGGAGCTCCTACAATGAGCAGTTCTTC,CASSLEGGSSYNEQFF
TRBJ2-7,TRBV7-2,NA,TRBD2,TGTGCCAGCAGCGGCGGACTAGCTAAGAACTACGAGCAGTACTTC,CASSGGLAKNYEQYF
TRBJ2-2,TRBV5-1,once,TRBD1,TGCGCCAGCAGCAATCCGGGACAGGGGTTTCCCGGGGAGCTGTTTTTT,CASSNPGQGFPGELFF
TRBJ1-3,TRBV10-3,few,NA,TGTGCCATCACGGCGGAAGCTGGAAACACCATATATTTT,CAITAEAGNTIYF
TRBJ1-6,TRBV5-4,NA,NA,TGTGCCAGCAGCTTACAAGAATCACCCCTCCACTTT,CASSLQESPLHF
TRBJ1-6,TRBV2,NA,NA,TGTGCCAGCAGTGAAGCGCCTCTCAGGATCCACTTT,CASSEAPLRIHF
TRBJ1-2,TRBV5-4,NA,NA,TGTGCCAGCAGCTTGGAGGGAGGTAGAGGCTACACCTTC,CASSLEGGRGYTF
TRBJ1-6,TRBV27,NA,NA,TGTGCCAGCAGCGTCGTACGGTATAATTCACCCCTCCACTTT,CASSVVRYNSPLHF
TRBJ2-7,TRBV30,few,NA,TGTGCCTGGAGTCCCTGGACACCCCCCGAGGCCTACGAGCAGTACTTC,CAWSPWTPPEAYEQYF
TRBJ2-3,TRBV7-2,NA,NA,TGTGCCAGCAGCCAGGGGTGGGAAACCCGGGGTACGCAGTATTTT,CASSQGWETRGTQYF
TRBJ2-7,TRBV18,NA,TRBD1,TGTGCCAGCTCACCAAGGGGGCCACCAGTCTACGAGCAGTACTTC,CASSPRGPPVYEQYF
TRBJ1-2,TRBV6-6,NA,TRBD1,TGTGCCAGCAGCTCGGACAGGGGGAACTATGGCTACACCTTC,CASSSDRGNYGYTF
TRBJ1-4,TRBV25-1,NA,TRBD1,TGTGCCAGCAGTGAATGGGGACAGGGGAATGAAAAACTGTTTTTT,CASSEWGQGNEKLFF
TRBJ1-1,TRBV29-1,NA,NA,TGCAGCGTACGGCGGCCGAACACTGAAGCTTTCTTT,CSVRRPNTEAFF
TRBJ1-1,TRBV18,NA,NA,TGTGCCAGCTCACCGGTGAGAGACACTGAAGCTTTCTTT,CASSPVRDTEAFF
TRBJ2-5,TRBV5-1,NA,TRBD2,TGCGCCCGCAGACCGGGCGGGGGGGAGACCCAGTACTTC,CARRPGGGETQYF
TRBJ1-1,TRBV19,NA,TRBD1,TGTGCCAGTAGTTGGACAGGGCACACTGAAGCTTTCTTT,CASSWTGHTEAFF